This T cell receptor beta chain derives from a study of OX40 agonist ivuxolimab in advanced cancers. On the study more broadly: At around 83% male, the cohort had a mean age of around 56 years, ranging from roughly 20 to 79.

Sequenced by immunoSEQ multiplex PCR; TCRdb stores in-frame clones only, minus some. The table has tens of thousands of clones, 65% to 85% seen once. The input for sequencing was CD4+ or CD8+ T cells sorted from blood, taken in a trial of the OX40 agonist ivuxolimab. The source is an adult with an advanced solid tumor such as melanoma, head and neck, liver or kidney cancer.

CDR3 bases: TGTGCCTGGAGTGTACTGGGACAGGCCACCGCCTATGGCTACACCTTC. This sequence encodes CAWSVLGQATAYGYTF. The chain combines TRBV30 with TRBJ1-2; 8 nucleotides agree with TRBD1. Germline CDR1 reads GTSNPN; CDR2 reads SVGIG (reference sequence). The CDR3 is made up of 16 amino acids. V gave up 0 bases and J gave up 4 bases; unmatched junction bases: 10. The full variable domain, rest sourced from reference TRBV30 and TRBJ1-2, is SQTIHQWPATLVQPVGSPLSLECTVEGTSNPNLYWYRQAAGRGLQLLFYSVGIGQISSEVPQNLSASRPQDRQFILSSKKLLLSDSGFYLCAWSVLGQATAYGYTFGSGTRLTVV.